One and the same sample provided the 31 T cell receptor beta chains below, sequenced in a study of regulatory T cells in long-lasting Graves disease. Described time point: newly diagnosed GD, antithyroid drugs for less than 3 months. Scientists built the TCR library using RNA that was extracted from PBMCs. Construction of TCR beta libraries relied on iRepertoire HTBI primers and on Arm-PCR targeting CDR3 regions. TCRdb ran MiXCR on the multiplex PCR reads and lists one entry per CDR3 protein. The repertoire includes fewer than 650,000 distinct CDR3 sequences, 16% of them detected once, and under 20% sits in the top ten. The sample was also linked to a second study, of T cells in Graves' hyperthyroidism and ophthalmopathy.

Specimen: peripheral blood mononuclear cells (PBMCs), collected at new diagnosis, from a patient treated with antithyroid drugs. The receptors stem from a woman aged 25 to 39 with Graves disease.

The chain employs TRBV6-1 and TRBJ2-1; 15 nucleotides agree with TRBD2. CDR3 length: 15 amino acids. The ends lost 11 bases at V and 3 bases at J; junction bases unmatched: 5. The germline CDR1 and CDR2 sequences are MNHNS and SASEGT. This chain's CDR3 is CAGRTSGRDYNEQFF. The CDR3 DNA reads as TGTGCCGGCCGGACTAGCGGGAGGGACTACAATGAGCAGTTCTTC.

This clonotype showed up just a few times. CDR3 nucleotide sequence: TGCAGCGTTGAAGTCGACAGGGGCACAGATACGCAGTATTTT. Its translation is CSVEVDRGTDTQYF. The rearrangement joins TRBV29-1 to TRBJ2-3; TRBD1 matches 7 bases. V was clipped by 1 base and J by 1 base; unmatched bases: 2. CDR1 is SQVTM, CDR2 ANQGSEA, per germline. The CDR3 covers 14 residues.

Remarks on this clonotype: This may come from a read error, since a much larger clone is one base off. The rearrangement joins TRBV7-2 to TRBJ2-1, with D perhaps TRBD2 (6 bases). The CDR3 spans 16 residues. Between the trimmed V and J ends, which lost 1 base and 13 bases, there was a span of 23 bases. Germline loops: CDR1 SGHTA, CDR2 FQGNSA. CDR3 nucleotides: TGTGCCAGCAGCTTAGTGGGTAGCGTGGGGGGAGAGACCCAGTTCTTC. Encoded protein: CASSLVGSVGGETQFF.

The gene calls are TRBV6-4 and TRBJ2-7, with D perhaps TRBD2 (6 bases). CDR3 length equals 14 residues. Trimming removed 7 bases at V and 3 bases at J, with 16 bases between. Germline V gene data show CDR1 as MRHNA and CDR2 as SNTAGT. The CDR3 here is CASKDPAGIYEQYF. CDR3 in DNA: TGTGCCAGCAAGGATCCGGCGGGGATCTACGAGCAGTACTTC.

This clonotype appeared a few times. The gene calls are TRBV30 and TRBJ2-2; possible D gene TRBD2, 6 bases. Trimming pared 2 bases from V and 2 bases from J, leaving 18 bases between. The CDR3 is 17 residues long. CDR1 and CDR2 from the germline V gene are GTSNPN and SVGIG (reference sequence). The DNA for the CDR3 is TGTGCCTGGAGTCGCTTACAACCGGGAGTAAACACCGGGGAGCTGTTTTTT. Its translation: CAWSRLQPGVNTGELFF.

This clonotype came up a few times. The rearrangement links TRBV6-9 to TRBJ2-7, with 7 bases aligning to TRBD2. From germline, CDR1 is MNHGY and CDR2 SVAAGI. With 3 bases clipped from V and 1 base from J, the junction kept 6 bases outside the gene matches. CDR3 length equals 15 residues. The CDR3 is CASSYDQRGSYEQYF. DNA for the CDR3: TGTGCCAGCAGTTACGACCAGCGGGGATCCTACGAGCAGTACTTC.

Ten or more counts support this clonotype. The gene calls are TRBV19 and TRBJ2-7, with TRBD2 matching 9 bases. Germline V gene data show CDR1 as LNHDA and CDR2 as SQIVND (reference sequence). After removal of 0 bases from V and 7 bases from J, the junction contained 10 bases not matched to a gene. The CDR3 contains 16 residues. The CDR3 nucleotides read TGTGCCAGTAGTATAGATCGACTAGCGGCTGTTTGGGAGCAGTACTTC. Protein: CASSIDRLAAVWEQYF.

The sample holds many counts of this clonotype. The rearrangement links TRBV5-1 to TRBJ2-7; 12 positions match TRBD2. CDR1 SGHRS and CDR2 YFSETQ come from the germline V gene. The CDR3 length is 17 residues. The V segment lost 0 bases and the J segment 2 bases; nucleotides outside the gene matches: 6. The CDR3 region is CASSLGTSGTVAYEQYF. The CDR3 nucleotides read TGCGCCAGCAGCTTGGGGACTAGCGGGACGGTGGCCTACGAGCAGTACTTC.

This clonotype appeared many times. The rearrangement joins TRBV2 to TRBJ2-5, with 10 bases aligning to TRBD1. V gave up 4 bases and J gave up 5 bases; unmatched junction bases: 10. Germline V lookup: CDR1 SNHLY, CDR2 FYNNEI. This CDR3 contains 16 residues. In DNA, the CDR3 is TGTGCCAGCAGTGCTCTGTTGGGACAGGGGCGGGAGACCCAGTACTTC. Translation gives CASSALLGQGRETQYF. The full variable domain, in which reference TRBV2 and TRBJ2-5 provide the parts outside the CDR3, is EPEVTQTPSHQVTQMGQEVILRCVPISNHLYFYWYRQILGQKVEFLVSFYNNEISEKSEIFDDQFSVERPDGSNFTLKIRSTKLEDSAMYFCASSALLGQGRETQYFGPGTRLLVL.

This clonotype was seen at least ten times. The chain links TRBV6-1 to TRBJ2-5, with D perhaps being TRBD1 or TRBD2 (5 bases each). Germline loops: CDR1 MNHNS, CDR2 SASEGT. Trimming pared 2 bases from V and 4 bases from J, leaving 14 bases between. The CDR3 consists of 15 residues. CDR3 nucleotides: TGTGCCAGCAGTGAACTACCGGGACCCCCAGAGACCCAGTACTTC. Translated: CASSELPGPPETQYF.

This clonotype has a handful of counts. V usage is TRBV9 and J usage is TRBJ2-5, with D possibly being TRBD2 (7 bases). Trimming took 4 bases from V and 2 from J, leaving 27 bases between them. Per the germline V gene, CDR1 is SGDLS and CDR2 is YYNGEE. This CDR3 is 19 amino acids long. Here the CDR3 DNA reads TGTGCCAGCAGCTCAACGATTTGGGGGGGGGCAGGAGGGCAAGAGACCCAGTACTTC. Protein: CASSSTIWGGAGGQETQYF.

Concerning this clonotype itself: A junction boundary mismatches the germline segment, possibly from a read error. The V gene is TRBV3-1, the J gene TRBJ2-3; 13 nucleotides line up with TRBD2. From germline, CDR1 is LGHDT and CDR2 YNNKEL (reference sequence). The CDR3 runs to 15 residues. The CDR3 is CASSQGTSGARAQYF. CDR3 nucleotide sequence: TGCGCCAGCAGCCAAGGGACTAGCGGGGCCCGGGCGCAGTATTTT.

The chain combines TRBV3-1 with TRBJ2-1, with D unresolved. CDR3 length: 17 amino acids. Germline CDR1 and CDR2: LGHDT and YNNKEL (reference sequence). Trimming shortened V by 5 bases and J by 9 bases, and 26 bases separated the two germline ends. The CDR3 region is CASSTLLGVPTLSEQFF. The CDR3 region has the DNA TGTGCCAGCAGCACCCTCCTTGGGGTCCCGACTCTAAGTGAGCAGTTCTTC.

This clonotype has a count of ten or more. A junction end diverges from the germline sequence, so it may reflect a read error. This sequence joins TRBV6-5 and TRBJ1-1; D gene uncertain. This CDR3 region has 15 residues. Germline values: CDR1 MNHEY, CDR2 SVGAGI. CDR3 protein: CASSYTAIMNTETFF. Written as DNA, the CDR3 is TGTGCCAGCAGTTATACAGCCATTATGAACACTGAAACTTTCTTT.

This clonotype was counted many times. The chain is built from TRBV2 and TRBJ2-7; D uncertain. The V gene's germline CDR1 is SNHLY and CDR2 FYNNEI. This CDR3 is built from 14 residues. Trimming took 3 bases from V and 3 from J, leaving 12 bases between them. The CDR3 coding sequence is TGTGCCAGCAGTGAGCCGCCAGGCGGCTACGAGCAGTACTTC. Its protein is CASSEPPGGYEQYF.

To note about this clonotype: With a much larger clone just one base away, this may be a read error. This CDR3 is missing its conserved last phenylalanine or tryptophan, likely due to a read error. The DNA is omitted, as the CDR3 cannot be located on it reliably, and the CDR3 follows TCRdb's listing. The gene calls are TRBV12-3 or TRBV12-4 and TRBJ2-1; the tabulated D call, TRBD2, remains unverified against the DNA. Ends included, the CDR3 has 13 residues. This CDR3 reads CASSLGLAGGRFS.

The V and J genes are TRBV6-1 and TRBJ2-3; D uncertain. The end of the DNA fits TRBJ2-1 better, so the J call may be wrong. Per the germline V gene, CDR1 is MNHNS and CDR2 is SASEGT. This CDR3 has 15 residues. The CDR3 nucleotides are TGTGCCAGCAGTGAAATTCAGTTCGGCGCGAGGGAGCAGTTCTTC. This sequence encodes CASSEIQFGAREQFF.

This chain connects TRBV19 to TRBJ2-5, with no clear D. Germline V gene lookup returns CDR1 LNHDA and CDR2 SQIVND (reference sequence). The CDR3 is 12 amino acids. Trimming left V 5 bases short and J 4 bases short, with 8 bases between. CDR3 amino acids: CASSVVGETQYF. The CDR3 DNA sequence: TGTGCCAGTAGTGTTGTTGGAGAGACCCAGTACTTC.

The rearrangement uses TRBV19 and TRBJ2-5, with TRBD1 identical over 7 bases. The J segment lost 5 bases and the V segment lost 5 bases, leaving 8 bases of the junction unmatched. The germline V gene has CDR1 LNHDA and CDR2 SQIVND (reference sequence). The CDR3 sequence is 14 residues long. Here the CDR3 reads CASSSQTGKETQYF. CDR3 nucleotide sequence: TGTGCCAGTAGTTCTCAGACAGGGAAGGAGACCCAGTACTTC.

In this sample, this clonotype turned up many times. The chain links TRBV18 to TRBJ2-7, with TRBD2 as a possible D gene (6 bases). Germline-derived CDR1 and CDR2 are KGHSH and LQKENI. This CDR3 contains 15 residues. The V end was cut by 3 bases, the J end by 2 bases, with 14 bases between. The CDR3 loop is CASSPGLAETYEQYF. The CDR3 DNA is TGTGCCAGCTCACCCGGTTTAGCGGAGACCTACGAGCAGTACTTC.

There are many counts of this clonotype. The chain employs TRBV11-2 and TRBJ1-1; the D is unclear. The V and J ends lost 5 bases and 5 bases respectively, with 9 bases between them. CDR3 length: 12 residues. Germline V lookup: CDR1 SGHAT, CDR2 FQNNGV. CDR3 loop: CASSLGKTEAFF. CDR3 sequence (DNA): TGTGCCAGCAGCCTAGGGAAAACTGAAGCTTTCTTT.

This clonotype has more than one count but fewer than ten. The chain's CDR3 is CATSVGRDSMTDTQYF. CDR3 bases: TGTGCCACCAGTGTCGGGCGGGACAGTATGACAGATACGCAGTATTTT. The chain employs TRBV24-1 and TRBJ2-3, with D tentatively TRBD1 (7 bases). The CDR3 contains 16 residues. From germline, CDR1 is KGHDR and CDR2 SFDVKD. Trimming stripped 5 bases from V and 3 bases from J, with 17 bases between.

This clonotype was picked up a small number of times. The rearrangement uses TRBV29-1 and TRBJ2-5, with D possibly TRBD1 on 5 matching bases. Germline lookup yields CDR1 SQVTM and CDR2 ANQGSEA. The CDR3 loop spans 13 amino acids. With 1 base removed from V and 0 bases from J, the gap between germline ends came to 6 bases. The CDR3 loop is CSVEGQYQETQYF. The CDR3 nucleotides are TGCAGCGTTGAAGGACAGTACCAAGAGACCCAGTACTTC.

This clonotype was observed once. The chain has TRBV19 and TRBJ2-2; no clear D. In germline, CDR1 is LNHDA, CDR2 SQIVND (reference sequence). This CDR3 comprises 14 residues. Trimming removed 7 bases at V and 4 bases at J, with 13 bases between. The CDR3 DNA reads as TGTGCCAGTACTCCCCTTCGTCCCACCGGGGAGCTGTTTTTT. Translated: CASTPLRPTGELFF.

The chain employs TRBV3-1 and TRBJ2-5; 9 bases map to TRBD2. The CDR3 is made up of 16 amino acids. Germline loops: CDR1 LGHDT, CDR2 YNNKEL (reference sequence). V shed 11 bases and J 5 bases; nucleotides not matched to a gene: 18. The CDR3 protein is CAASARVAGVGETQYF. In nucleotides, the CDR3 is TGTGCCGCGTCAGCCCGGGTAGCGGGAGTTGGGGAGACCCAGTACTTC.

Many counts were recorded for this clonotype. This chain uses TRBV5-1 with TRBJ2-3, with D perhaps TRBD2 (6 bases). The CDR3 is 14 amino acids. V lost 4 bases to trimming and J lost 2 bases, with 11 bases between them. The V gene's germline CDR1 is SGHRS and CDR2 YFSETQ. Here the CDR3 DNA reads TGCGCCAGCAGCGTGGGGGACTCCACAGATACGCAGTATTTT. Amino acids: CASSVGDSTDTQYF.

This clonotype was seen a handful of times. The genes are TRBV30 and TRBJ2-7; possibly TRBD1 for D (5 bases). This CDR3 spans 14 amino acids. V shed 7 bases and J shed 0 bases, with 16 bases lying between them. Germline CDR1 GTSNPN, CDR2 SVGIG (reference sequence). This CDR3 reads CASSTDSSSYEQYF. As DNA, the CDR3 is TGTGCCTCCTCGACAGACTCAAGCTCCTACGAGCAGTACTTC.

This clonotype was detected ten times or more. The CDR3 DNA is TGTGCCATCAGTGAAGACAGAAGGTATTACCCCCAGCATTTT. It encodes CAISEDRRYYPQHF. This sequence joins TRBV10-3 and TRBJ1-5; possibly TRBD1 for D (5 bases). CDR1 is ENHRY, CDR2 SYGVKD, per germline. Deletions cut 3 bases from V and 10 bases from J, with 16 bases between. The CDR3 runs 14 residues.

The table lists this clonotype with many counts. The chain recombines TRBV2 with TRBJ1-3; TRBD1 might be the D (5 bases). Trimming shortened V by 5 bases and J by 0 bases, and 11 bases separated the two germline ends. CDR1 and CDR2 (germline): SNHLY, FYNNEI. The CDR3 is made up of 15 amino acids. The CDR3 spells CASSSDRVSGNTIYF. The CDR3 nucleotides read TGTGCCAGCAGTTCAGACAGAGTCTCTGGAAACACCATATATTTT.

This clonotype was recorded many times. This CDR3 is CASSLAGTSGLVTQYF. The CDR3 nucleotides are TGTGCCAGCAGCTTAGCAGGGACTAGCGGGTTGGTGACCCAGTACTTC. The chain uses TRBV11-1 and TRBJ2-5, with 12 bases matching TRBD2. V shed 0 bases and J 7 bases; nucleotides not matched to a gene: 6. The CDR3 is made up of 16 amino acids. CDR1 SGHAT and CDR2 FQDESV come from the germline V gene (reference sequence).

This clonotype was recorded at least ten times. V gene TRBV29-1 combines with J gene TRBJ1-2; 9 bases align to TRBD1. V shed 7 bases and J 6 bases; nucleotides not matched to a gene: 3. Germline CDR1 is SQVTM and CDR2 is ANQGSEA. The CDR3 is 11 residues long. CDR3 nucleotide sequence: TGCAGCGCCAGGACAGGGGATGGCTACACCTTC. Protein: CSARTGDGYTF.